This T cell receptor beta chain was captured in a study of blood T cells in healthy people across ages. This clonotype was seen a handful of times. Looked up from germline, CDR1 is ENHRY and CDR2 is SYGVKD. Trimming shortened V by 1 base and J by 3 bases, and 9 bases separated the two germline ends. This CDR3 region has 14 residues. With a J-beta primer mix and a sample-barcoded 5' primer, a second PCR ran 7 to 11 cycles. Every cDNA was tagged by a template-switch adaptor with 12 random nucleotides. TCRdb re-called the 5' RACE reads with MiXCR, one entry per CDR3 protein. The sample has 1,500,000 or so distinct CDR3 sequences; 59% are singletons.

Sequencing input: blood. This sequence was found in a man aged 18 to 35 in good health. This rearrangement joins TRBV10-3 to TRBJ2-5; D is unclear. CDR3 protein: CAISEWSQEETQYF. DNA of the CDR3: TGTGCCATCAGTGAGTGGTCTCAAGAAGAGACCCAGTACTTC.